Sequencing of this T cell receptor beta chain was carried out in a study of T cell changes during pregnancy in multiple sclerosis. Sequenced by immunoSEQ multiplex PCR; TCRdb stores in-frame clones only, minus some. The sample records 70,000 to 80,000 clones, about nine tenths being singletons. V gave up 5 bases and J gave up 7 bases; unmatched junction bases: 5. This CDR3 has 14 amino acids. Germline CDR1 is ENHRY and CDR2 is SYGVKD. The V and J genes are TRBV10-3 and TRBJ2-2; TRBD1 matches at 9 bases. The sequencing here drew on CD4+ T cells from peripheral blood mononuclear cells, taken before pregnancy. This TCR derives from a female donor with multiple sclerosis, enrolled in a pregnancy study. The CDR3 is CAISRGTGFGELFF. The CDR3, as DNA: TGTGCCATCAGTCGGGGGACAGGGTTCGGGGAGCTGTTTTTT.